One sample yielded the 25 T cell receptor beta chains listed below, sequenced in a study of CD8 T cells in Susac syndrome. It was with random hexamers that about 0.45 to 1 ug RNA was reverse transcribed. TCRdb called the immunoSEQ multiplex PCR reads again in MiXCR, with one record for every CDR3 protein. This sample has about 290,000 distinct CDR3 sequences; approximately 85% occur once, and the top ten carry roughly 0.21%. The specimen was CD8+ T cells from PBMCs. All receptors come from a human donor with multiple sclerosis.

The rearrangement links TRBV6-2 or TRBV6-3 to TRBJ2-7, with D maybe TRBD2 (5 bases). The germline V gene encodes CDR1 MNHEY and CDR2 SVGEGT. Trimming left V 7 bases short and J 9 bases short, with 19 bases between. CDR3 length: 13 residues. The CDR3 is CASTPGLTGVQYF. CDR3 nucleotides: TGTGCCAGCACCCCCGGACTCACCGGGGTGCAGTACTTC.

The chain joins TRBV20-1 to TRBJ2-7; D perhaps matches TRBD2 (6 bases). V gave up 1 base and J gave up 3 bases, with 10 bases separating them. The germline CDR1 and CDR2 sequences are DFQATT and SNEGSKA (reference sequence). The CDR3 is 13 residues long. The CDR3 coding sequence is TGCAGTGCTAGAGGACTAGAGAGCTACGAGCAGTACTTC. Its protein product is CSARGLESYEQYF.

The CDR3 DNA follows: TGTGCCAGCAGCCTAGGGGGCATCCCCCGAAAAAACACCGGGGAGCTGTTTTTT. Its protein is CASSLGGIPRKNTGELFF. This chain joins TRBV9 and TRBJ2-2; 7 bases are shared with TRBD1. CDR3 length: 18 residues. After removal of 4 bases from V and 2 bases from J, the junction contained 14 bases not matched to a gene. Looked up from germline, CDR1 is SGDLS and CDR2 is YYNGEE.

The chain links TRBV25-1 to TRBJ2-7, with TRBD1 matching over 8 bases. CDR1 and CDR2 from the germline V gene are MGHDK and SYGVNS. The CDR3 has 13 amino acids. With 3 bases clipped from V and 7 bases from J, the junction kept 5 bases outside the gene matches. The CDR3 nucleotides read TGTGCCAGCAGTGATCAGGGGGCAAGAGAGCAGTACTTC. It translates to CASSDQGAREQYF.

V and J are TRBV5-8 and TRBJ2-5; 10 bases match TRBD2. The CDR3 is 14 amino acids. V lost 5 bases, J lost 3 bases, and 4 bases stayed unmatched. Germline CDR1 and CDR2: SGHTS and YDEGEE. For the CDR3, the DNA is TGTGCCAGCAGTTCCGGACTAGCGGAAGAGACCCAGTACTTC. This sequence encodes CASSSGLAEETQYF.

The rearrangement links TRBV2 to TRBJ2-3; 8 positions match TRBD2. Trimming removed 7 bases from V and 4 bases from J; junction bases left unmatched: 7. Germline-derived CDR1 and CDR2 are SNHLY and FYNNEI. The CDR3 totals 14 residues. For the CDR3, the DNA is TGTGCCAGCATCACTAGCGGCGGGCCAGATACGCAGTATTTT. Translated: CASITSGGPDTQYF.

The V call is TRBV4-3, the J call TRBJ1-3; perhaps TRBD1 as D (5 bases). The V end was cut by 1 base, the J end by 4 bases, with 11 bases between. This CDR3 has 15 amino acids. Per the germline V gene, CDR1 is LGHNA and CDR2 is YSLEER. The CDR3 DNA reads TGCGCCAGCAGCCAAGGCCGAGGGGCCGGAAACACCATATATTTT. Residues: CASSQGRGAGNTIYF.

The rearrangement links TRBV18 to TRBJ2-2; TRBD1 might be the D (6 bases). Looked up from germline, CDR1 is KGHSH and CDR2 is LQKENI. This CDR3 spans 16 amino acids. Trimming removed 3 bases at V and 7 bases at J, with 18 bases between. The CDR3 region has the DNA TGTGCCAGCTCACCCATTCGGACAGAGAAAGGCGGGGAGCTGTTTTTT. Protein sequence: CASSPIRTEKGGELFF.

The chain carries TRBV12-3 or TRBV12-4 and TRBJ2-5, with 7 bases identical to TRBD2. The length of the CDR3 is 13 residues. V was clipped by 9 bases and J by 7 bases; unmatched bases: 11. The CDR3 DNA is TGTGCCAGTTCAGCGGGACCCAAGGGGACCCAGTACTTC. It translates to CASSAGPKGTQYF.

J is TRBJ2-7 and V is TRBV27, with 8 nucleotides matching TRBD1. Germline V gives CDR1 MNHEY, CDR2 SMNVEV (reference sequence). After removal of 3 bases from V and 6 bases from J, the junction contained 7 bases not matched to a gene. The CDR3 length is 14 residues. This CDR3 reads CASSFGQGGSEQYF. CDR3 DNA sequence: TGTGCCAGCAGTTTTGGACAGGGCGGTTCCGAGCAGTACTTC.

The CDR3 DNA reads as TGTGCCAGCAGTTACGGGATGGGGACTGAAGCTTTCTTT. Amino acids: CASSYGMGTEAFF. J is TRBJ1-1 and V is TRBV27, with D hard to call. V was pared by 4 bases and J by 5 bases, with 11 bases between. There are 13 residues in the CDR3. Germline V gives CDR1 MNHEY, CDR2 SMNVEV (reference sequence).

The chain has TRBV19 and TRBJ2-1, with TRBD2 matching over 12 bases. This CDR3 has 15 residues. Germline trimming cut 1 base from V and 5 bases from J; bases unmatched to any gene: 0. Germline CDR1 LNHDA, CDR2 SQIVND (reference sequence). The CDR3 DNA is TGTGCCAGTAGTATAGGACTAGCGGGGGACAATGAGCAGTTCTTC. As protein: CASSIGLAGDNEQFF.

As to this clonotype: At one end the junction does not follow the germline gene, possibly because of a read error. The CDR3 nucleotides read TGTGCCAGCAGTTGGAGGGGGGGAGGCACAGGTACGCAGTATTTT. Encoded protein: CASSWRGGGTGTQYF. The rearrangement joins TRBV27 to TRBJ2-3; TRBD2 is a possible D gene (7 bases). The CDR3 is 15 amino acids. Germline V gene data show CDR1 as MNHEY and CDR2 as SMNVEV (reference sequence).

This rearrangement joins TRBV4-1 to TRBJ2-7; TRBD2 aligns across 10 bases. V was pared by 3 bases and J by 4 bases, with 9 bases of the junction left unmatched. The CDR3 totals 16 residues. Germline lookup yields CDR1 MGHRA and CDR2 YSYEKL. CDR3 region: CASSHATSGTNYEQYF. The CDR3 bases are TGCGCCAGCAGCCACGCTACTAGCGGGACAAATTACGAGCAGTACTTC.

The chain carries TRBV7-9 and TRBJ1-2; 9 nucleotides match TRBD1. The CDR3 extends over 15 amino acids. V lost 1 base, J lost 7 bases, and 7 bases stayed unmatched. The germline gives CDR1 SEHNR, CDR2 FQNEAQ (reference sequence). Here the CDR3 reads CASSLVRGTGTGYTF. Written as DNA, the CDR3 is TGTGCCAGCAGCTTAGTAAGGGGGACAGGGACTGGCTACACCTTC.

The chain carries TRBV20-1 and TRBJ2-3; D not resolved. The CDR3 runs 14 residues. V lost 7 bases and J 2 bases, leaving 16 bases between the germline ends. Germline CDR1 reads DFQATT; CDR2 reads SNEGSKA (reference sequence). In nucleotides, the CDR3 is TGCAGTGTGTTTACCCGACGACTCACAGATACGCAGTATTTT. Translation gives CSVFTRRLTDTQYF.

The CDR3: CASSHRWGSGELFF. CDR3 bases: TGCGCCAGCAGCCACAGATGGGGGTCCGGGGAGCTGTTTTTT. The chain employs TRBV4-3 and TRBJ2-2, with D perhaps assigned TRBD1 or TRBD2 (5 bases each). Trimming left V 3 bases short and J 6 bases short, with 11 bases between. This CDR3 is built from 14 residues. Germline CDR1 reads LGHNA; CDR2 reads YSLEER.

J is TRBJ2-1 and V is TRBV20-1, with 8 bases lining up with TRBD2. There are 14 residues in the CDR3. Trimming removed 1 base from V and 8 bases from J; junction bases left unmatched: 7. Germline CDR1 DFQATT, CDR2 SNEGSKA (reference sequence). The CDR3 nucleotides are TGCAGTGCTAGAGGAGGGACTAGTGACTATGAGCAGTTCTTC. Its translation: CSARGGTSDYEQFF.

The chain is built from TRBV28 and TRBJ2-2; D may correspond to TRBD1 or TRBD2 (5 bases each). The CDR3 runs to 20 residues. Germline CDR1 is MDHEN and CDR2 is SYDVKM. The ends were cut back, 8 bases at V and 6 bases at J, with 34 bases in the middle. CDR3 sequence: CASRPEGSRDEGRGAGELFF. The CDR3 bases are TGTGCCAGCCGACCAGAAGGTTCCCGGGATGAAGGGCGAGGGGCCGGGGAGCTGTTTTTT.

This chain joins TRBV21-1 and TRBJ2-1; TRBD2, the table's D call, lacks a check against the DNA. TRBV21-1 constitutes a pseudogene. This CDR3 is built from 19 residues. The CDR3 region is CASSKASLAGGGPYNEQFF. The CDR3 bases are TGTGCCAGCAGCAAAGCATCCCTAGCGGGGGGCGGACCCTACAATGAGCAGTTCTTC.

The J gene is TRBJ2-2, the V gene TRBV28; 9 bases match TRBD1. With V trimmed by 3 bases and J by 0 bases, 8 bases remained unmatched. This CDR3 contains 18 residues. CDR1 MDHEN and CDR2 SYDVKM come from the germline V gene. The CDR3 sequence: CASSFGTGTFANTGELFF. CDR3 sequence (DNA): TGTGCCAGCAGTTTCGGGACAGGGACGTTCGCGAACACCGGGGAGCTGTTTTTT.

This clonotype was detected only once. The CDR3 region is CASLYSTSGGLEQYF. In nucleotides, the CDR3 is TGTGCCAGCCTATACTCTACTAGCGGTGGACTCGAGCAGTACTTC. The genes are TRBV5-6 and TRBJ2-7, with 8 bases matching TRBD2. The trim removed 7 bases at V and 6 bases at J, leaving 15 bases unmatched. In germline, CDR1 is SGHDT, CDR2 YYEEEE. The CDR3 is made up of 15 amino acids.

This chain connects TRBV28 to TRBJ2-1; 12 bases are a match to TRBD2. Germline V gene sequence: CDR1 MDHEN, CDR2 SYDVKM. Trimming removed 4 bases from V and 5 bases from J; junction bases left unmatched: 3. The CDR3 totals 15 residues. The CDR3, as DNA: TGTGCCAGCAGTTCCGGACTAGCGGGACACAATGAGCAGTTCTTC. Encoded protein: CASSSGLAGHNEQFF.

The chain recombines TRBV20-1 with TRBJ1-5; D unresolved. Germline V CDR1 and CDR2: DFQATT, SNEGSKA (reference sequence). CDR3 length equals 14 residues. Deletions cut 6 bases from V and 4 bases from J, with 16 bases between. The CDR3 coding sequence is TGCAGTGCCGTCCGAGACTCCCCGAATCAGCCCCAGCATTTT. Translated: CSAVRDSPNQPQHF.

This chain connects TRBV14 to TRBJ1-2; maybe TRBD1 (5 bases). The V and J ends lost 0 bases and 7 bases respectively, with 12 bases between them. The CDR3 covers 14 residues. The germline CDR1 and CDR2 sequences are SGHDN and FVKESK. CDR3 amino acids: CASSQDVRGVGYTF. The CDR3, as DNA: TGTGCCAGCAGCCAAGATGTACGGGGGGTTGGCTACACCTTC.